These T cell receptor beta chains were read from a single sample in a study of blood T cell repertoires in COVID-19. Sequencing was performed with immunoSEQ multiplex PCR; in TCRdb, only in-frame clones are kept and a portion is missing. The sample lists 300,000 or so clones; 90% were seen once. Sequencing was performed on peripheral blood. These receptors originate from a woman between 40 and 50 years old with acute or convalescent COVID-19. Each CDR3 is given with its conserved first and last residue. Each record gives: J gene, V gene, D gene, clone size, CDR3 protein, CDR3 DNA. The D gene is left open where the match is weak. Only some rows state a clone size, as once, few, many or a class for expanded clones.

J: TRBJ1-5; V: TRBV20-1; D: NA; size: once; CDR3: CSASTDNYFNQPQHF; DNA: TGCAGTGCTAGTACAGACAATTACTTCAATCAGCCCCAGCATTTT
J: TRBJ1-1; V: TRBV18; D: NA; size: NA; CDR3: CASSPFSQGPSMNTEAFF; DNA: TGTGCCAGCTCCCCCTTTAGTCAGGGGCCCTCCATGAACACTGAAGCTTTCTTT
J: TRBJ2-1; V: TRBV11-2; D: NA; size: NA; CDR3: CASSPPGITSYNEQFF; DNA: TGTGCCAGCAGCCCTCCGGGGATCACCTCCTACAATGAGCAGTTCTTC
J: TRBJ1-1; V: TRBV2; D: NA; size: NA; CDR3: CASSYRVSSEAFF; DNA: TGTGCCAGCAGTTACAGGGTTTCTAGTGAAGCTTTCTTT
J: TRBJ2-1; V: TRBV3-1/TRBV3-2; D: NA; size: once; CDR3: CAVRGGDQHYNEQFF; DNA: TGTGCCGTACGAGGGGGGGATCAACACTACAATGAGCAGTTCTTC
J: TRBJ1-6; V: TRBV2; D: NA; size: NA; CDR3: CASSQNNNSPLHF; DNA: TGTGCCAGCAGCCAGAACAACAATTCACCCCTCCACTTT
J: TRBJ2-2; V: TRBV11-3; D: TRBD2; size: NA; CDR3: CASSLAGGTGELFF; DNA: TGTGCCAGCAGCTTAGCGGGGGGCACCGGGGAGCTGTTTTTT
J: TRBJ2-5; V: TRBV24-1; D: NA; size: once; CDR3: CATSDSMQETQYF; DNA: TGTGCCACCAGTGATTCAATGCAAGAGACCCAGTACTTC
J: TRBJ2-2; V: TRBV9; D: TRBD2; size: NA; CDR3: CASSVGVPLAGGPMDTGELFF; DNA: TGTGCCAGCAGCGTAGGGGTTCCGCTAGCGGGGGGGCCGATGGACACCGGGGAGCTGTTTTTT
J: TRBJ1-1; V: TRBV5-4; D: TRBD1; size: NA; CDR3: CASSGTGLMNTEAFF; DNA: TGTGCCAGCAGCGGGACAGGGCTCATGAACACTGAAGCTTTCTTT
J: TRBJ2-3; V: TRBV7-2; D: NA; size: NA; CDR3: CASSFYTDTQYF; DNA: TGTGCCAGCAGCTTCTACACAGATACGCAGTATTTT
J: TRBJ2-1; V: TRBV2; D: TRBD2; size: NA; CDR3: CASRAGTSGGGQFF; DNA: TGTGCCAGCAGAGCCGGGACTAGCGGGGGGGGACAGTTCTTC
J: TRBJ2-2; V: TRBV25-1; D: TRBD1; size: once; CDR3: CASSKRDRHTGELFF; DNA: TGTGCCAGCAGTAAACGGGACAGGCACACCGGGGAGCTGTTTTTT
J: TRBJ1-2; V: TRBV29-1; D: NA; size: NA; CDR3: CSVAEYGYTF; DNA: TGCAGCGTTGCCGAGTATGGCTACACCTTC
J: TRBJ1-2; V: TRBV10-3; D: TRBD1; size: NA; CDR3: CAISGQGNGYTF; DNA: TGTGCCATCAGTGGACAGGGTAACGGCTACACCTTC
J: TRBJ2-5; V: TRBV19; D: NA; size: NA; CDR3: CASSTRGQETQYF; DNA: TGTGCCAGTAGTACCCGGGGGCAAGAGACCCAGTACTTC
J: TRBJ1-1; V: TRBV18; D: NA; size: NA; CDR3: CASSPTGMGNTEAFF; DNA: TGTGCCAGCTCACCAACAGGGATGGGGAACACTGAAGCTTTCTTT
J: TRBJ1-1; V: TRBV7-2; D: NA; size: NA; CDR3: CASSFTGILGTEAFF; DNA: TGTGCCAGCAGCTTTACAGGGATTTTGGGCACTGAAGCTTTCTTT